The T cell receptor beta chain under discussion was sequenced for a study of Graves' ophthalmopathy and Graves' hyperthyroidism. Amplification of TCR beta CDR3 regions used RNA transcripts. RT-PCR in the first round used HTBI primers; a second-round multiplex PCR followed. TCRdb re-called the multiplex PCR reads with MiXCR, one entry per CDR3 protein. The sample records around 1,000,000 distinct CDR3 sequences, around a third being singletons. Notes on this clonotype: Its specificity is not known.

Notes on the study in general: Blood also contained most of the expanded thyroid clonotypes above 0.001 frequency.

The sequence derives from an adult man with Graves' hyperthyroidism. The sample comprised peripheral blood or thyroid tissue (not recorded which).

DNA for the CDR3: TGTGCCAGCAGTGCCGGGATCTCCTATGGCTACACCTTC. Residues: CASSAGISYGYTF. V and J are TRBV2 and TRBJ1-2, with no clear D. The ends were cut back, 4 bases at V and 4 bases at J, with 10 bases in the middle. Looked up from germline, CDR1 is SNHLY and CDR2 is FYNNEI. The CDR3 is 13 residues long.